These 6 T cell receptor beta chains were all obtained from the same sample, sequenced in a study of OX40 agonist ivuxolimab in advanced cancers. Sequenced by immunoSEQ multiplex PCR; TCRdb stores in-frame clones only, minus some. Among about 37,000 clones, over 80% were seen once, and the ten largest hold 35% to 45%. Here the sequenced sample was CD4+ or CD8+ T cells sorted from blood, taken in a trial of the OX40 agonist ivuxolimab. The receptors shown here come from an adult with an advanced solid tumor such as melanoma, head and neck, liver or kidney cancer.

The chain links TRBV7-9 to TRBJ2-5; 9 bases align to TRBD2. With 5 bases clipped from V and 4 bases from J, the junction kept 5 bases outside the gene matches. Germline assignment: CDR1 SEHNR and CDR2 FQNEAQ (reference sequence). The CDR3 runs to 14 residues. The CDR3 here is CASSPRTSVETQYF. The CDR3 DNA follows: TGTGCCAGCAGCCCGAGGACTAGCGTAGAGACCCAGTACTTC.

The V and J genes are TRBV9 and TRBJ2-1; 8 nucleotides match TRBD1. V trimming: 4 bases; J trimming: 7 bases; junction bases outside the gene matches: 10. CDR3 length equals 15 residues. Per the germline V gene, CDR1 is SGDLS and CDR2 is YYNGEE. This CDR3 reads CASSPYLDRVNEQFF. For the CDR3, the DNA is TGTGCCAGCAGCCCATACCTGGACAGGGTTAATGAGCAGTTCTTC.

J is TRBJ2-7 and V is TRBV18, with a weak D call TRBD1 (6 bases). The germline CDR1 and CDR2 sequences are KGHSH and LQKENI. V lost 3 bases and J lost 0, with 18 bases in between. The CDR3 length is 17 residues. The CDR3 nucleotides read TGTGCCAGCTCACCTTCCGTCGGGACATTCAGCTCCTACGAGCAGTACTTC. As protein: CASSPSVGTFSSYEQYF.

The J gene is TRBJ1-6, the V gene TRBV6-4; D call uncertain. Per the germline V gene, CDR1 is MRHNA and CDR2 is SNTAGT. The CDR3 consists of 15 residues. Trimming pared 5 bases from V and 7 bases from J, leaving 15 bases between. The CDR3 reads CASSKERTLNSPLHF. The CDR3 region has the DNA TGTGCCAGCAGTAAAGAGAGGACCCTAAATTCACCCCTCCACTTT.

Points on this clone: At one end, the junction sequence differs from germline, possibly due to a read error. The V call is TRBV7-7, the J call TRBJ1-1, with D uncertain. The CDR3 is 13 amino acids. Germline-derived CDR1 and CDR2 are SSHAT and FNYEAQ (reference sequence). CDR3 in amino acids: CASSSQLNTEAFF. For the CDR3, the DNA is TGTGCTAGCAGCTCACAGCTGAACACTGAAGCTTTCTTT.

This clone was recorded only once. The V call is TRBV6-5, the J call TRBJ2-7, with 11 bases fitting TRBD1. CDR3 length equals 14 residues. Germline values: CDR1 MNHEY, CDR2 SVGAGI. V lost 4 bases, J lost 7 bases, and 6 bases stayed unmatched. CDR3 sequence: CASSSPGQGVEQYF. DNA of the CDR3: TGTGCCAGCAGTTCACCGGGACAGGGGGTTGAGCAGTACTTC.